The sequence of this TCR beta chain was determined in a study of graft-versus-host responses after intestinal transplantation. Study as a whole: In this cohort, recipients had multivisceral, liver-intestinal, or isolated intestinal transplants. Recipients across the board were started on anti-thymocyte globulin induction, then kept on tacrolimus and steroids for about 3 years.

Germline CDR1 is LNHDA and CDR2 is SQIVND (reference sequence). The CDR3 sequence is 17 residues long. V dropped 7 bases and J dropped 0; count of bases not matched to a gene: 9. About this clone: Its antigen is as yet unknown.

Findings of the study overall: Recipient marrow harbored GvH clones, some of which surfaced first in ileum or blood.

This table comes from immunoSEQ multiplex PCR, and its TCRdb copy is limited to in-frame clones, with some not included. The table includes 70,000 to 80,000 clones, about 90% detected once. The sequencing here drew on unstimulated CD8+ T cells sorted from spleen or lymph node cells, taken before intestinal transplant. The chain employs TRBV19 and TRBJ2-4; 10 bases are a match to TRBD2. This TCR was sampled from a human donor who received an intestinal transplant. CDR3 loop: CASTSGTSAIAKNIQYF. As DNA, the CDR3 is TGTGCCAGTACCTCGGGGACTAGCGCAATAGCCAAAAACATTCAGTACTTC. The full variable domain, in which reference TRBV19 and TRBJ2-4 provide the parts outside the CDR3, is DGGITQSPKYLFRKEGQNVTLSCEQNLNHDAMYWYRQDPGQGLRLIYYSQIVNDFQKGDIAEGYSVSREKKESFPLTVTSAQKNPTAFYLCASTSGTSAIAKNIQYFGAGTRLSVL.